This T cell receptor beta chain was documented in a study of T cells in Graves' hyperthyroidism and ophthalmopathy. The investigators amplified TCR beta CDR3 regions from RNA transcripts. First-round RT-PCR targeting the TCR CDR3 was performed with the HTBI primer set. TCRdb re-derived calls from the multiplex PCR reads in MiXCR, one entry per CDR3 protein. The repertoire holds hundreds of thousands of distinct CDR3 sequences, with 14% as singletons. CDR1 and CDR2 (germline): SNHLY, FYNNEI. This CDR3 contains 15 residues. Trimming at V came to 6 bases and at J to 4 bases, leaving 8 bases not matched to a gene. This clonotype occurred many times.

Sequencing was performed on blood. The clonotype was recovered from a woman between 18 and 29 years old with Graves' hyperthyroidism. The chain has TRBV2 and TRBJ2-1, with 8 bases that match TRBD2. CDR3 region: CASRETGGGYNEQFF. The CDR3 nucleotides are TGTGCCAGCAGGGAGACGGGAGGGGGATACAATGAGCAGTTCTTC.